These 14 T cell receptor beta chains came from one sample sequenced in a study of shared clonotypes between healthy human individuals. Generated by immunoSEQ multiplex PCR, the TCRdb table keeps only in-frame clones and is missing some. The profile covers fewer than 400,000 clones, with 74% appearing a single time and 10% to 13% taken by the ten largest. The sample comprised memory CD4+ T cells sorted from blood. Subset specified: CD45RA-negative fraction. The receptors derive from a man aged 25 to 45 in good health.

This chain uses TRBV10-1 with TRBJ2-7; maybe TRBD1 (6 bases). The CDR3 is 23 residues long. The germline V gene has CDR1 WNHNN and CDR2 SYGVQD (reference sequence). V was shortened by 10 bases and J by 3 bases, with 46 bases between the two germline ends. Here the CDR3 reads CAISHDRPTTAIEHRVANYEQYF. In DNA, the CDR3 is TGCGCCATCTCGCACGACAGACCTACTACCGCGATCGAACACAGGGTTGCGAACTACGAGCAGTACTTC.

This rearrangement joins TRBV2 to TRBJ2-5; D gene unclear. The CDR3 runs 12 residues. With 6 bases removed from V and 4 bases from J, the gap between germline ends came to 9 bases. Germline V lookup: CDR1 SNHLY, CDR2 FYNNEI. This chain's CDR3 is CASRVVAETQYF. The CDR3, as DNA: TGTGCCAGCAGAGTGGTTGCAGAGACCCAGTACTTC. Full variable domain (outside the CDR3, taken from reference TRBV2 and TRBJ2-5): EPEVTQTPSHQVTQMGQEVILRCVPISNHLYFYWYRQILGQKVEFLVSFYNNEISEKSEIFDDQFSVERPDGSNFTLKIRSTKLEDSAMYFCASRVVAETQYFGPGTRLLVL.

DNA of the CDR3: TGTGCCAGTAGAAGACGCTCCGGGATCCAGTACTTC. Its translation is CASRRRSGIQYF. The chain uses TRBV19 and TRBJ2-7; D is perhaps TRBD2 (5 bases). With 6 bases removed from V and 10 bases from J, the gap between germline ends came to 16 bases. Germline CDR1 is LNHDA and CDR2 is SQIVND (reference sequence). This CDR3 region has 12 residues.

The rearrangement uses TRBV5-1 and TRBJ2-1; 7 nucleotides align to TRBD1. This CDR3 is 15 amino acids long. In germline, CDR1 is SGHRS, CDR2 YFSETQ. The ends lost 4 bases at V and 2 bases at J; junction bases unmatched: 6. In nucleotides, the CDR3 is TGCGCCAGCAGCACCGACAGGGCGCCCTACAATGAGCAGTTCTTC. Its protein product is CASSTDRAPYNEQFF.

This clone was recorded a few times. V is TRBV5-4 and J is TRBJ2-7; 7 positions match TRBD1. V shed 2 bases and J 5 bases; nucleotides not matched to a gene: 4. Germline values: CDR1 SGHNT, CDR2 YYREEE (reference sequence). The CDR3 totals 13 residues. This CDR3 reads CASSLQGTNEQYF. The DNA for the CDR3 is TGTGCCAGCAGCTTACAGGGGACGAACGAGCAGTACTTC.

This clone showed up just a few times. The chain uses TRBV21-1 and TRBJ2-2. TRBV21-1 is recorded as a pseudogene. The CDR3 has 13 residues. CDR3 protein: CASSEERIGELFF. For the CDR3, the DNA is TGTGCCAGCAGTGAAGAAAGGATCGGGGAGCTGTTTTTT.

The CDR3 sequence is CASSPTTGGSEQYF. CDR3 bases: TGTGCCAGCAGCCCTACGACAGGGGGCTCCGAGCAGTACTTC. J is TRBJ2-7 and V is TRBV9; 10 bases match TRBD1. V lost 4 bases, J lost 6 bases, and 7 bases stayed unmatched. The CDR3 covers 14 residues. Germline CDR1 reads SGDLS; CDR2 reads YYNGEE. Combining the CDR3 with reference TRBV9 and TRBJ2-7 gives the whole variable domain DSGVTQTPKHLITATGQRVTLRCSPRSGDLSVYWYQQSLDQGLQFLIQYYNGEERAKGNILERFSAQQFPDLHSELNLSSLELGDSALYFCASSPTTGGSEQYFGPGTRLTVT.

The V gene is TRBV11-2, the J gene TRBJ2-5; TRBD2 aligns across 7 bases. With 0 bases clipped from V and 2 bases from J, the junction kept 9 bases outside the gene matches. CDR3 length: 17 residues. Germline V CDR1 and CDR2: SGHAT, FQNNGV. The CDR3 DNA reads as TGTGCCAGCAGCTTAGAACCCCTTCCTAGCGGTCAAGAGACCCAGTACTTC. Its protein is CASSLEPLPSGQETQYF.

This chain links TRBV2 with TRBJ2-1, with no clear D. Between the trimmed V and J ends, which lost 4 bases and 3 bases, there was a span of 13 bases. The CDR3 has 15 amino acids. The germline gives CDR1 SNHLY, CDR2 FYNNEI. The CDR3 protein is CASSGFILGYNEQFF. The CDR3 DNA follows: TGTGCCAGCAGTGGGTTTATATTGGGCTACAATGAGCAGTTCTTC.

This clone appeared many times. The chain joins TRBV28 to TRBJ1-1; D is possibly TRBD1 (5 bases). Germline CDR1 is MDHEN and CDR2 is SYDVKM. With 5 bases removed from V and 4 bases from J, the gap between germline ends came to 8 bases. The CDR3 is made up of 12 amino acids. The CDR3 DNA reads as TGTGCCAGCAGTCGGGACGTCACTGAAGCTTTCTTT. As protein: CASSRDVTEAFF.

This clone was seen at least ten times. This chain uses TRBV7-6 with TRBJ1-1; no clear D gene. This CDR3 region has 14 residues. With 5 bases removed from V and 4 bases from J, the gap between germline ends came to 14 bases. CDR1 and CDR2 from the germline V gene are SGHVS and FNYEAQ. CDR3 nucleotide sequence: TGTGCCAGCAGCACACAAAACGTGGGCACTGAAGCTTTCTTT. Protein: CASSTQNVGTEAFF.

This clone was counted a few times. It may be a read error: a sequence one base away is much more abundant. CDR3 nucleotides: TGCGCCAGCAGCGTACAGGGGAACACTGAAGCTTTCTTT. It encodes CASSVQGNTEAFF. This chain connects TRBV5-1 to TRBJ1-1; D may be TRBD1 (6 bases). The germline V gene has CDR1 SGHRS and CDR2 YFSETQ. The CDR3 length is 13 residues. Trimming took off 4 bases at V and 1 base at J, with 8 bases between the two ends.

This clone came up once. The chain links TRBV27 to TRBJ2-1, with TRBD2 identical over 7 bases. The CDR3 sequence is 20 residues long. J was trimmed by 5 bases and V by 2 bases; bases with no gene match: 21. Germline values: CDR1 MNHEY, CDR2 SMNVEV (reference sequence). CDR3 nucleotide sequence: TGTGCCAGCAGTTTAAAACGGCCAACGGTTGGGAGACTAGCCCACAATGAGCAGTTCTTC. Residues: CASSLKRPTVGRLAHNEQFF.

This clone has only a few counts. The rearrangement links TRBV5-8 to TRBJ1-4; D might be TRBD1 (5 bases). The V gene lost 3 bases and the J gene lost 6 bases, with 12 bases spanning the gap. The germline V gene has CDR1 SGHTS and CDR2 YDEGEE. This CDR3 contains 14 residues. Written as DNA, the CDR3 is TGTGCCAGCAGCTCTCGGGACCGTCATGAAAAACTGTTTTTT. Its protein is CASSSRDRHEKLFF.